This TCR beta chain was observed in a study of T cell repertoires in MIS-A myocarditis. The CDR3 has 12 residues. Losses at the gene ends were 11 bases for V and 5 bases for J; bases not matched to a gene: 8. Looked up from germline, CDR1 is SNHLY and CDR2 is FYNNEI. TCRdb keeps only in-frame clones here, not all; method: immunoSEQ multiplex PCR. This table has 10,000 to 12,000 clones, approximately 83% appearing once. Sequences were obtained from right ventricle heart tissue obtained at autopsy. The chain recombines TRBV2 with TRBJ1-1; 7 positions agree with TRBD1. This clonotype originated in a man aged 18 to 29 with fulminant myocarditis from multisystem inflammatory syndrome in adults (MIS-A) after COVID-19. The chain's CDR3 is CAVRGGETEAFF. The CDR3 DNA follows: TGTGCCGTCAGGGGGGGGGAAACTGAAGCTTTCTTT.